The 9 T cell receptor beta chains reported below all come from one sample, sequenced in a study of shared T cell receptors in the human thymus. Produced via immunoSEQ multiplex PCR; TCRdb's table is partial and in-frame only. The repertoire holds a few hundred thousand clones, with 95% as singletons. Sequenced input: thymocytes. The source of these receptors is a human donor.

J is TRBJ1-1 and V is TRBV14; D unresolved. The ends were cut back, 1 base at V and 0 bases at J, with 9 bases in the middle. The germline gives CDR1 SGHDN, CDR2 FVKESK. This CDR3 has 15 amino acids. CDR3 region: CASSQGLGLNTEAFF. The CDR3 coding sequence is TGTGCCAGCAGCCAAGGACTCGGGCTGAACACTGAAGCTTTCTTT.

The gene calls are TRBV29-1 and TRBJ2-1; D is ambiguous. Trimming shortened V by 3 bases and J by 0 bases, and 12 bases separated the two germline ends. CDR1 and CDR2 (germline): SQVTM, ANQGSEA. This CDR3 has 15 residues. CDR3 loop: CSVDPQPSSYNEQFF. Written as DNA, the CDR3 is TGCAGCGTTGACCCACAACCGAGCTCCTACAATGAGCAGTTCTTC.

The V and J genes are TRBV6-4 and TRBJ2-7, with 7 bases that match TRBD2. Germline V lookup: CDR1 MRHNA, CDR2 SNTAGT. This CDR3 has 17 amino acids. Trimming at V came to 6 bases and at J to 2 bases, leaving 16 bases not matched to a gene. The CDR3 loop reads CASSLTNSGRLPYEQYF. The DNA for the CDR3 is TGTGCCAGCAGCCTCACCAATAGCGGGCGCCTTCCCTACGAGCAGTACTTC.

The chain employs TRBV4-3 and TRBJ1-2, with unresolved D. The CDR3 is made up of 15 amino acids. The V gene's germline CDR1 is LGHNA and CDR2 YSLEER. The V end lost 0 bases, the J end lost 1 base, and 9 bases lay between the germline ends. CDR3 nucleotide sequence: TGCGCCAGCAGCCAAGAGCTAGACGGTAACTATGGCTACACCTTC. Translation gives CASSQELDGNYGYTF.

The chain joins TRBV7-3 to TRBJ2-7; D uncertain. The CDR3 consists of 12 residues. CDR1 and CDR2 (germline): SGHTA, FQGTGA. V was shortened by 4 bases and J by 6 bases, with 10 bases between the two germline ends. The CDR3 loop reads CASSYPGLEQYF. CDR3 DNA sequence: TGTGCCAGCAGCTACCCGGGCCTCGAGCAGTACTTC. The full variable domain, its missing parts supplied by reference TRBV7-3 and TRBJ2-7, is GAGVSQTPSNKVTEKGKYVELRCDPISGHTALYWYRQSLGQGPEFLIYFQGTGAADDSGLPNDRFFAVRPEGSVSTLKIQRTERGDSAVYLCASSYPGLEQYFGPGTRLTVT.

The V gene is TRBV19, the J gene TRBJ2-7; D might be TRBD2 (5 bases). Germline V gene data show CDR1 as LNHDA and CDR2 as SQIVND (reference sequence). The CDR3 is made up of 15 amino acids. V was pared by 4 bases and J by 3 bases, with 16 bases between. CDR3 DNA: TGTGCCAGTAGTACTGGAGGACGGGAAAGCTACGAGCAGTACTTC. This sequence encodes CASSTGGRESYEQYF. Full variable domain (remainder filled in from reference TRBV19 and TRBJ2-7): DGGITQSPKYLFRKEGQNVTLSCEQNLNHDAMYWYRQDPGQGLRLIYYSQIVNDFQKGDIAEGYSVSREKKESFPLTVTSAQKNPTAFYLCASSTGGRESYEQYFGPGTRLTVT.

The chain combines TRBV5-1 with TRBJ1-4, with D possibly being TRBD1 (6 bases). Germline values: CDR1 SGHRS, CDR2 YFSETQ. This CDR3 is built from 14 residues. The V and J ends lost 4 bases and 8 bases respectively, with 15 bases between them. CDR3 in DNA: TGCGCCAGCAGCAACCGGGACAATCGCGAAAAACTGTTTTTT. Translation gives CASSNRDNREKLFF.

This chain connects TRBV11-2 to TRBJ2-2; the match to TRBD2 covers 9 bases. The CDR3 is 16 amino acids. The V and J ends lost 5 bases and 5 bases, in that order; junction bases with no gene match: 9. Germline assignment: CDR1 SGHAT and CDR2 FQNNGV. CDR3 in amino acids: CASSTLSGRGTGELFF. The DNA of the CDR3 is TGTGCCAGCAGCACCCTTAGCGGGAGAGGGACCGGGGAGCTGTTTTTT.

The V gene is TRBV28, the J gene TRBJ1-5, with D uncertain. The CDR3 totals 16 residues. Trimming stripped 3 bases from V and 1 base from J, with 13 bases between. Germline CDR1 and CDR2: MDHEN and SYDVKM. CDR3 in amino acids: CASSFPSQDSNQPQHF. Written as DNA, the CDR3 is TGTGCCAGCAGTTTCCCGTCTCAGGACAGCAATCAGCCCCAGCATTTT.